The next 12 T cell receptor beta chains were all read from a single sample in a study of blood T cell repertoires in COVID-19. Generated by immunoSEQ multiplex PCR, the TCRdb table keeps only in-frame clones and is missing some. The table lists around 150,000 clones, 87% of them singletons, with 3% to 4.5% in the top ten. Sequencing input: peripheral blood. These receptors all come from a woman aged 60 to 75 who had recovered from COVID-19.

This chain uses TRBV6-6 with TRBJ2-7, with 10 bases aligning to TRBD1. Germline V gene sequence: CDR1 MNHNY, CDR2 SVGAGI (reference sequence). V lost 6 bases, J lost 5 bases, and 7 bases stayed unmatched. The CDR3 covers 14 residues. The CDR3 DNA reads as TGTGCCAGCAGCCGGGACAGGGGTGTTCACGAGCAGTACTTC. It codes for CASSRDRGVHEQYF.

The CDR3 nucleotides are TGTGCCAGCAATTATCGGGAGTACAATGAGCAGTTCTTC. This sequence encodes CASNYREYNEQFF. The chain recombines TRBV12-3 or TRBV12-4 with TRBJ2-1; D perhaps matches TRBD2 (6 bases). There are 13 residues in the CDR3. Between the trimmed V and J ends, which lost 7 bases and 4 bases, there was a span of 11 bases.

The V call is TRBV20-1, the J call TRBJ1-5; D not certain. The CDR3 loop spans 11 amino acids. The germline V gene encodes CDR1 DFQATT and CDR2 SNEGSKA (reference sequence). V was cut by 6 bases and J by 12 bases, with 15 bases left in between. The CDR3 sequence is CSAPRGDHQHF. As DNA, the CDR3 is TGCAGTGCCCCGAGAGGTGATCACCAGCATTTT.

This chain connects TRBV18 to TRBJ2-7; 7 nucleotides align to TRBD1. The ends lost 2 bases at V and 5 bases at J; junction bases unmatched: 6. This CDR3 spans 14 amino acids. Germline-derived CDR1 and CDR2 are KGHSH and LQKENI. CDR3 residues: CASSPRQGVDEQYF. The CDR3 coding sequence is TGTGCCAGCTCACCAAGGCAGGGGGTCGACGAGCAGTACTTC.

The chain employs TRBV3-1 (or the pseudogene TRBV3-2) and TRBJ1-2; 7 bases are a match to TRBD1. CDR3 length: 14 residues. Germline lookup yields CDR1 LGHDT and CDR2 YNNKEL (reference sequence). Trimming cost V 3 bases and J 6 bases; bases outside gene matches: 7. CDR3 region: CASSQQQGINGYTF. The CDR3 nucleotides read TGTGCCAGCAGCCAGCAACAGGGGATCAATGGCTACACCTTC.

The chain couples TRBV7-9 to TRBJ1-1; TRBD1 agrees at 8 bases. V lost 2 bases to trimming and J lost 4 bases; unmatched junction nucleotides: 6. The germline V gene has CDR1 SEHNR and CDR2 FQNEAQ (reference sequence). This CDR3 spans 15 amino acids. The CDR3 sequence: CASSLRRGLSTEAFF. The CDR3 DNA reads TGTGCCAGCAGCTTACGCAGGGGGCTGAGCACTGAAGCTTTCTTT.

This clone has only one observation. V usage is TRBV9 and J usage is TRBJ1-6, with D unresolved. This CDR3 region has 16 residues. Germline V lookup: CDR1 SGDLS, CDR2 YYNGEE. Trimming removed 1 base at V and 3 bases at J, with 11 bases between. The CDR3 DNA is TGTGCCAGCAGCGTAAGGGCCCGGGACTATAATTCACCCCTCCACTTT. It translates to CASSVRARDYNSPLHF.

The chain employs TRBV5-6 and TRBJ1-6; maybe TRBD1 (5 bases). The germline gives CDR1 SGHDT, CDR2 YYEEEE. The CDR3 sequence is 16 residues long. V gave up 4 bases and J gave up 0 bases, with 11 bases separating them. In nucleotides, the CDR3 is TGTGCCAGCAGCCCCAGGGTTAGCTCCTATAATTCACCCCTCCACTTT. Its protein product is CASSPRVSSYNSPLHF.

The chain carries TRBV6-6 and TRBJ2-5, with D unresolved. The CDR3 runs 12 residues. V was shortened by 0 bases and J by 5 bases, with 4 bases between the two germline ends. From germline, CDR1 is MNHNY and CDR2 SVGAGI (reference sequence). CDR3 DNA sequence: TGTGCCAGCAGTTACTCTCGGGAGACCCAGTACTTC. Protein sequence: CASSYSRETQYF.

This clone has just one count. This sequence joins TRBV3-1 (or the pseudogene TRBV3-2) and TRBJ2-3; weak D call: TRBD2 (5 bases). The CDR3 runs to 12 residues. Trimming took 3 bases from V and 5 from J, leaving 6 bases between them. Germline CDR1 reads LGHDT; CDR2 reads YNNKEL (reference sequence). CDR3 nucleotide sequence: TGTGCCAGCAGCCAGGACTTAGATACGCAGTATTTT. Its translation: CASSQDLDTQYF.

The V and J genes are TRBV3-1 (or the pseudogene TRBV3-2) and TRBJ2-3, with 7 bases that match TRBD1. Germline V gives CDR1 LGHDT, CDR2 YNNKEL (reference sequence). The ends lost 8 bases at V and 1 base at J; junction bases unmatched: 3. CDR3 length: 13 residues. This CDR3 is CASSQGGTDTQYF. The DNA of the CDR3 is TGTGCCAGCTCCCAGGGGGGCACAGATACGCAGTATTTT.

The rearrangement links TRBV28 to TRBJ2-1, with a weak D call TRBD2 (6 bases). CDR1 MDHEN and CDR2 SYDVKM come from the germline V gene. The CDR3 sequence is 16 residues long. V lost 8 bases and J 4 bases, leaving 21 bases between the germline ends. The CDR3 nucleotides read TGTGCCAGCGGGTCCGGGGGTTTAGCGGTATACAATGAGCAGTTCTTC. It codes for CASGSGGLAVYNEQFF.